This TCR beta chain stems from a study of cytomegalovirus exposure and HLA in healthy donors (dated by TCRdb to the late 2010s). Context from the whole study: According to an earlier analysis of a few hundred of the donors, 150 million to 200 million T cells yielded approximately 120 million unique TCR beta sequences and less than 300 Gb of sequence data. A later genetic analysis used genome-wide SNP genotypes for about 65% of the 666 donors, treating that subset as a discovery cohort. Every repertoire in the discovery cohort had been generated on one and the same sequencing platform. Typing coverage differed by locus: A, B, C, DRB1 and DQB1 were typed in about 620-630 donors, DQA1 in about 550, DPA1 in some 610, and DPB1 in 400 to 480. Of the 398 genotyped donors, about 84% fell in the genetic ancestry cluster associated with self-reported Caucasian donors. The aim of the study was to test whether cataloging public T cell receptors could identify signatures of past pathogen exposure. To predict cytomegalovirus infection status, the study combined high-throughput TCR immunosequencing, statistical association of individual TCRs with disease status, and machine learning. An earlier analysis of fewer than 750 of the donors used high-throughput TCR beta sequencing to judge whether each TCR beta V gene segment behaved as functional or pseudogenic. The later analysis used no new phenotypic data to find candidate immune exposures, relying instead on TCR beta sequences and their occurrence across donors. An early release covering 550 to 650 HLA-typed donors comprised about 310 gigabases of sequencing data and 85 million to 100 million unique TCR sequences. Besides the first cohort of under 700 subjects, a separate validation cohort made up of over a hundred different subjects was used. Alongside the repertoire data, information on donor age, sex, ethnicity and CMV serostatus was compiled. Across roughly 420 genotyped donors of the cohort, an average of about 200,000 unique TCR beta nucleotide sequences per donor were sequenced, and roughly 17% of those sequences were non-productive. In a later analysis, previously published TCR beta repertoires from 550 to 750 donors were re-analyzed and high-resolution HLA genotyping was added so that TCR occurrence patterns could be studied. Four or five DR-DQ haplotypes were treated as single units for association and clustering because of strong linkage in the cohort. Using immunosequencing, the study profiled T cell repertoires from around 680 subjects and related those repertoires to cytomegalovirus serostatus. HLA typing included class I and class II loci at four-digit resolution. Study-wide conclusions, independent of this receptor: Several of the top co-occurrence clusters appeared to be linked to parvovirus B19, influenza, CMV and Epstein-Barr virus, according to a later analysis. According to a later genetic analysis, donors in an Asian-associated ancestry cluster had fewer N-insertions in productive TCRs than the approximately 630-donor mean. Assigning TCR associations to individual alleles was difficult when HLA alleles, especially DR and DQ, strongly co-occurred. Linkage disequilibrium might explain the correlated functional status among segregating V segments, but an unknown experimental factor could not be ruled out. Some IMGT-functional V segments, including TRBV6-2 and TRBV6-3, could not be distinguished by the 87-base-pair reads and were therefore excluded. Because counts were too low, seventeen rarely observed V segments, including chromosome 9 orphons, were left out of the earlier analysis of 500 to 750 of the donors. The sequencing pipeline was judged likely to have produced a cluster of highly shared sequence variants as a technical artifact. In an earlier analysis of more than 500 of the donors, most TCR beta V segments appeared in productive rearrangements about 87% or about 30% of the time, broadly matching IMGT annotations. According to the authors, the approach could potentially be generalized to other disease states and immunological phenotypes. A further reported finding was that TCR beta sequences accurately predicted the HLA-A and HLA-B alleles for most subjects in the first cohort. In a later genetic analysis, a missense DCLRE1C variant was associated with V-gene and J-gene trimming of TCR beta chains, and the association was replicated in an independent cohort. Because HLA typing was missing for some donors at each locus, association tests included only the typed subset. In a later analysis, most CMV-associated TCR beta chains were found to appear HLA-restricted, with HLA associations seemingly driven largely by CMV exposure. Specific HLA alleles were associated with 15,000 to 20,000 TCR beta sequences at a false discovery rate of 0.05 in a later analysis. The only immune exposure information available for the cohort was CMV serostatus. Across donors, most TCR sequences were observed very rarely, whereas some public TCRs were present in many individuals. Sequencing depth was assumed to be roughly uniform across donors in the presence/absence analyses, though that assumption may not hold. The study listed around 160 TCR beta chains as associated with cytomegalovirus. In a later analysis, HLA-associated TCR beta chains showed more clonal expansion and lower generation probabilities than non-associated chains that were equally common. Only TCR beta chains were sequenced in this cohort, and the absence of alpha or paired-chain data limited detectable features. The classifier was reported to diagnose cytomegalovirus status with high specificity and sensitivity in both the original cohort and the validation cohort. In vitro tests confirmed that a few of the cytomegalovirus-associated TCR beta chains recognize cytomegalovirus antigens. A later analysis found that TCR association rates varied across HLA loci, with DRB1 alleles showing the most associated TCRs and HLA-C alleles the fewest.

Including the terminal cysteine and phenylalanine, the CDR3 comprises 14 residues. The entry retains the CDR3 DNA only, 42 bases that are in frame from base 1. CDR1 and CDR2, per the germline V gene (reference sequence), are SEHNR and FQNEAQ. V loses 1 base of germline sequence and J loses 2 bases, and the interval between the two ends is 8 bases. Remarks on this clone: This receptor's antigen is unknown. Base qualities are not provided; no much larger clone lies one nucleotide away.

The cohort consisted of 666 healthy bone marrow donors. At the time of sampling, all cohort members were nominally healthy, though unrecorded immune exposures were likely present. The donor was CMV seropositive and was included in the group of 250 to 300 seropositive cohort members. Every donor gave a peripheral blood sample, and the peripheral blood mononuclear cells from that sample were used for TCR beta sequencing. The Qiagen DNeasy Blood Extraction Kit was used to extract genomic DNA from the blood cell samples. The library was produced with the immunoSEQ multiplex PCR assay. A mixture of 60 forward primers for TCR Vbeta segments and 13 reverse primers for TCR Jbeta segments was used in the multiplex PCR. The CDR3 region of rearranged TCR beta genes was amplified from genomic DNA by a multiplex PCR assay. The Illumina HiSeq System was used to sequence the amplified TCR beta libraries as 87-base-pair reads. In the source study's methods: A later analysis counted about 80 million unique TCR beta chains across the 666 repertoires, and 9 million to 14 million of these chains were shared by at least two donors. A nearest-neighbor algorithm error-corrected the raw reads and collapsed the reads into unique sequences, merging closely related sequences to remove PCR and sequencing errors. Alignment of CDR3 sequences to IMGT reference sequences was used to assign V, D and J gene segments. For a sequence to be retained, a match of at least six nucleotides was required to both a V gene segment and a J gene segment. Rearrangements were called productive when the CDR3 lacked stop codons and stayed in frame with V and J; all others were non-productive. Following IMGT convention, CDR3 was defined as the stretch from the second conserved V-encoded cysteine to the conserved J-encoded phenylalanine. In an earlier analysis of 587 of the donors, sequences lacking an unambiguous match to a single V gene segment were excluded. An earlier analysis of 500 to 600 of the donors classified V segments as functional when productive rearrangements were above 56.7% and as segregating when the standard deviation between donors was above 5%. To diagnose cytomegalovirus status from the catalog of TCR beta chain sequences, a statistical classification framework was built. V and J gene assignment, in a later analysis, came from comparing TCR nucleotide sequences with IMGT/GENE-DB human TR gene sequences. Using the TCRdist pipeline, a later analysis assigned CDR3 sequences along with most-parsimonious VDJ recombination scenarios. In a later analysis, each TCR beta chain was defined by its CDR3 amino acid sequence together with its V-gene family, and reads lacking a unique V-gene family were excluded. As a way to deal with suspected cross-contamination and a sequencing artifact, a later analysis dropped 592 nucleotide sequences that were highly shared and had low generation probability. A later analysis calculated a clonal expansion index for each public chain from normalized within-repertoire ranks of inferred template counts. In a later analysis, generation probabilities were computed using a VDJ recombination model fitted to out-of-frame rearrangements, and the results were checked against IGoR. In a later analysis, TCR-TCR, TCR-HLA and TCR-CMV co-occurrence was scored with hypergeometric tests, and a repertoire-size bias correction was applied to TCR pairs. False discovery rates were estimated in a later analysis by permuting HLA or CMV assignments 20 times. In a later analysis, co-occurring TCRs were grouped using DBSCAN, and TCRdist sequence similarity was added for clustering within HLA-allele-positive subsets. Co-occurrence clustering excluded repertoires with fewer than 30,000 or more than 120,000 public chains, plus five with anomalous nucleotide sharing. In TCRdb, the immuneACCESS table is reduced to in-frame sequences with V and J assigned. These tables do not hold every clone; where another copy was compared, an unresolved V gene accounts for under half, and the others remain unexplained. Clonal size and the V and J genes are those of that table, whereas D and trimming came from the DNA. Within this sample are about 190,000 clones, with 77% of them counted one time only. Clones ranked in the top ten supply approximately 2% of the sample.

The receptor's source is a woman in her 30s in good health and CMV-seropositive. Material for sequencing was PBMCs. The rearranged chain carries TRBV7-9 and TRBJ2-5; a weak D assignment points to TRBD2 (6 bases agree). The DNA reads as follows: TGTGCCAGCAGCTTAGGGCGGGGACAAGAGACCCAGTACTTC. Translation gives CASSLGRGQETQYF.